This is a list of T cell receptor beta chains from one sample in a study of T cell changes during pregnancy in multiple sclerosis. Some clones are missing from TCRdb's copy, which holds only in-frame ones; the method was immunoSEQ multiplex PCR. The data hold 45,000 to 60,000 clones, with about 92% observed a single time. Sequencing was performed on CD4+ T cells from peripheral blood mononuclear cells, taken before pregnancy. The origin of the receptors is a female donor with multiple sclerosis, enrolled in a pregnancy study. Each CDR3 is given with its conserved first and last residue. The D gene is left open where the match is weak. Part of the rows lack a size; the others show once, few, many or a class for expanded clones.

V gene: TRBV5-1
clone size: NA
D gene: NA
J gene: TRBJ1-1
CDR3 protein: CASSLSRGLGTEAFF
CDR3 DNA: TGCGCCAGCAGCTTGTCGCGGGGGCTGGGCACTGAAGCTTTCTTT

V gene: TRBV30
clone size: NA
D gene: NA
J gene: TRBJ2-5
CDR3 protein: CAWSVQRARFGTQYF
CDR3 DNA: TGTGCCTGGAGTGTTCAGCGGGCTAGGTTCGGGACCCAGTACTTC

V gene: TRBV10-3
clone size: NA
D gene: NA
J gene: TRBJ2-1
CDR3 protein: CAISGGPENEQFF
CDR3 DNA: TGTGCCATCAGTGGGGGGCCAGAGAATGAGCAGTTCTTC

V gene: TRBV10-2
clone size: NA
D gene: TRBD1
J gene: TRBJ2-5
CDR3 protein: CASSAQGQGVTQYF
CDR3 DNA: TGCGCCAGCAGTGCACAAGGGCAGGGGGTAACCCAGTACTTC

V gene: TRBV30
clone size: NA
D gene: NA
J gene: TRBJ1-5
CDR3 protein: CAWSRGTGQPQHF
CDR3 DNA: TGTGCCTGGAGTAGGGGGACGGGACAGCCCCAGCATTTT

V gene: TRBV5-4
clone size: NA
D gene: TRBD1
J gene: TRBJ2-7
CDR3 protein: CASSPDRAVEQYF
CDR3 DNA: TGTGCCAGCAGCCCCGACAGGGCGGTCGAGCAGTACTTC

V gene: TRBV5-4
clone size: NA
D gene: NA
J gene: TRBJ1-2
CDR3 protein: CASSPTRQGSYTF
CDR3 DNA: TGTGCCAGCAGCCCAACCCGTCAGGGTTCGTACACCTTC

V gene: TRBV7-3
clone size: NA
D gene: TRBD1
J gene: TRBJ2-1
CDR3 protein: CASSPTGGPADYNEQFF
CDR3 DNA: TGTGCCAGCAGTCCAACAGGGGGGCCAGCGGATTACAATGAGCAGTTCTTC

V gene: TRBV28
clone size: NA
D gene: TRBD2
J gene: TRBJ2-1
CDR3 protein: CASSPLGISGSNGYNEQFF
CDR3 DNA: TGTGCCAGCAGCCCACTGGGAATTAGCGGGAGTAATGGCTACAATGAGCAGTTCTTC

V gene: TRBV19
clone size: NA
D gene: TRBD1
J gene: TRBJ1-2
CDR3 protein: CASSPGGTVYGYTF
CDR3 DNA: TGTGCCAGTAGCCCCGGAGGGACAGTTTATGGCTACACCTTC

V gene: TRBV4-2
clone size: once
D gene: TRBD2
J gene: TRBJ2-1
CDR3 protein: CASSQDFSGSSYNEQFF
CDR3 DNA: TGTGCCAGCAGCCAAGATTTTAGCGGGAGCTCCTACAATGAGCAGTTCTTC

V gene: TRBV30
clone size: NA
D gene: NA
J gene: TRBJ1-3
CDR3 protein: CAWSSGDSGNTIYF
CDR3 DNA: TGTGCCTGGAGTTCAGGGGACTCTGGAAACACCATATATTTT